The rows below give T cell receptor beta chains drawn from one sample of a study of blood T cell repertoires in COVID-19. Clones were sequenced by immunoSEQ multiplex PCR, and TCRdb holds only the in-frame ones, with some missing. Of some 38,000 clones in the sample, under 90% are singletons; the top ten hold 1.5% to 2%. Sequenced material: peripheral blood. The receptors come from a man in his 60s with COVID-19, enrolled during active disease. CDR3s include the opening cysteine and the closing phenylalanine or tryptophan. A D gene is named only where the DNA matches it firmly. A clone size is listed for some rows: how often the clone was seen (once, few, many), or a class if it is expanded.

CDR3aa,CDR3nt,abundance,v_gene,d_gene,j_gene
CATAKGQGAQDEQYF,TGTGCCACGGCTAAGGGTCAGGGGGCACAGGACGAGCAGTACTTC,NA,TRBV24-1,TRBD1,TRBJ2-7
CAWSRDTEAFF,TGTGCCTGGAGTCGGGACACTGAAGCTTTCTTT,NA,TRBV30,NA,TRBJ1-1
CAIEGDIYNYGYTF,TGTGCCATAGAGGGGGATATTTATAACTATGGCTACACCTTC,NA,TRBV2,NA,TRBJ1-2
CASSGLAATDTQYF,TGTGCCAGCAGCGGACTAGCGGCCACAGATACGCAGTATTTT,once,TRBV28,TRBD2,TRBJ2-3
CASSLVNRGNTEAFF,TGTGCCAGCAGTTTAGTCAACAGGGGGAACACTGAAGCTTTCTTT,NA,TRBV27,TRBD1,TRBJ1-1
CASSLRGWDGYTF,TGTGCCAGCAGTTTAAGGGGTTGGGATGGCTACACCTTC,NA,TRBV27,NA,TRBJ1-2
CASSVGGRGGSNEQFF,TGTGCCAGCAGCGTAGGAGGACGGGGAGGGTCCAATGAGCAGTTCTTC,NA,TRBV9,TRBD2,TRBJ2-1
CASRRDRNTEAFF,TGTGCCAGCAGGAGGGACAGGAACACTGAAGCTTTCTTT,few,TRBV2,TRBD1,TRBJ1-1
CASSPGAWELFF,TGTGCCAGCTCACCAGGGGCGTGGGAGCTGTTTTTT,NA,TRBV18,NA,TRBJ2-2
CASSSSPDRGREQYF,TGTGCCAGCAGCTCCTCGCCGGACAGGGGTCGCGAGCAGTACTTC,few,TRBV9,TRBD1,TRBJ2-7
CASSRTGFGYTF,TGCGCCAGCAGCCGCACAGGGTTTGGCTACACCTTC,NA,TRBV4-1,NA,TRBJ1-2
CATSGRGSNQPQHF,TGTGCCACCAGTGGCAGGGGGAGCAATCAGCCCCAGCATTTT,NA,TRBV24-1,TRBD1,TRBJ1-5
CASSQVTPQGNTEAFF,TGTGCCAGCAGCCAAGTCACGCCTCAGGGGAACACTGAAGCTTTCTTT,NA,TRBV14,NA,TRBJ1-1
CASRPKGANTEAFF,TGTGCCAGCAGGCCGAAGGGGGCGAACACTGAAGCTTTCTTT,NA,TRBV7-9,TRBD1,TRBJ1-1
CASSLSQGYEAFF,TGCGCCAGCAGCTTGTCTCAGGGTTACGAAGCTTTCTTT,NA,TRBV5-1,NA,TRBJ1-1
CAIRGDLRGSTDTQYF,TGTGCCATCAGGGGGGACTTGCGGGGTAGCACAGATACGCAGTATTTT,NA,TRBV10-3,NA,TRBJ2-3
CASSLNLAGRQETQYF,TGCGCCAGCAGCTTGAATCTAGCGGGGAGACAAGAGACCCAGTACTTC,once,TRBV5-1,TRBD2,TRBJ2-5
CATRTGWNSPLHF,TGTGCCACCCGGACAGGGTGGAATTCACCCCTCCACTTT,NA,TRBV2,TRBD1,TRBJ1-6
CASSLSAGGIYEQYF,TGTGCCAGCAGTTTATCCGCAGGGGGAATCTACGAGCAGTACTTC,NA,TRBV27,TRBD1,TRBJ2-7
CASSSQGGNSPLHF,TGCGCCAGCAGTTCTCAGGGTGGGAATTCACCCCTCCACTTT,NA,TRBV10-1,NA,TRBJ1-6
CSALLRNEQFF,TGCAGCGCCCTACTGAGGAATGAGCAGTTCTTC,NA,TRBV29-1,NA,TRBJ2-1
CSAHQGQGKFF,TGCAGTGCACACCAAGGGCAGGGGAAGTTCTTC,NA,TRBV20-1,NA,TRBJ2-1
CASSLGRGISEQYF,TGTGCCAGCAGTTTAGGCAGGGGGATCTCCGAGCAGTACTTC,NA,TRBV27,TRBD1,TRBJ2-7
CASSSHQGKGPEAFF,TGTGCCAGCAGCTCCCATCAGGGGAAGGGGCCTGAAGCTTTCTTT,NA,TRBV6-6,NA,TRBJ1-1
CASSLAGNENEQYF,TGTGCCAGCAGTTTAGCGGGAAACGAGAACGAGCAGTACTTC,NA,TRBV28,NA,TRBJ2-7
CASSLRGQNIQYF,TGTGCCAGCAGCTTAAGGGGGCAAAACATTCAGTACTTC,NA,TRBV7-8,TRBD1,TRBJ2-4
CASSDRGSNQPQHF,TGTGCCAGCAGTGACAGGGGGAGCAATCAGCCCCAGCATTTT,NA,TRBV6-2/TRBV6-3,TRBD1,TRBJ1-5
CASSLGAAGVNYGYTF,TGTGCCAGCAGTCTAGGCGCGGCAGGGGTTAACTATGGCTACACCTTC,few,TRBV7-8,NA,TRBJ1-2
CASTERAQGGTGELFF,TGCGCCAGCACCGAAAGGGCGCAGGGCGGCACCGGGGAGCTGTTTTTT,few,TRBV4-1,NA,TRBJ2-2
CASSKAQQVVGINNQPQHF,TGTGCCAGCAGCAAAGCTCAACAGGTGGTGGGAATAAACAATCAGCCCCAGCATTTT,NA,TRBV21-1,NA,TRBJ1-5
CASSTTGIIYEQYF,TGTGCCAGCAGTACCACCGGGATAATCTACGAGCAGTACTTC,NA,TRBV2,NA,TRBJ2-7
CASSLDTLSPLHF,TGTGCCAGCAGCTTAGATACCCTATCGCCCCTCCACTTT,NA,TRBV7-2,NA,TRBJ1-6
CASSTVQVQETQYF,TGTGCCAGTAGTACGGTACAGGTTCAAGAGACCCAGTACTTC,NA,TRBV19,NA,TRBJ2-5
CASSLGATNSPLHF,TGTGCCAGCAGCCTGGGAGCCACCAATTCACCCCTCCACTTT,once,TRBV6-2/TRBV6-3,NA,TRBJ1-6
CASSKVGGGNTEAFF,NA,NA,TRBV21-1,NA,TRBJ1-1
CASSSIRQGSNTEAFF,TGTGCCAGCAGTTCCATCCGACAGGGATCGAACACTGAAGCTTTCTTT,NA,TRBV6-5,TRBD1,TRBJ1-1
CASSELGTGRPWGGYTF,TGTGCCAGCAGTGAATTGGGGACAGGGCGGCCATGGGGGGGCTACACCTTC,NA,TRBV6-1,TRBD1,TRBJ1-2
CASSWTGRQDTEAFF,TGTGCCAGCAGCTGGACAGGGCGGCAGGACACTGAAGCTTTCTTT,NA,TRBV6-5,TRBD1,TRBJ1-1
CASSPRGALGMGYEQYF,TGTGCCAGCAGTCCACGGGGGGCCCTGGGGATGGGATACGAGCAGTACTTC,NA,TRBV6-6,NA,TRBJ2-7
CSALGQGKYGYTF,TGCAGCGCCCTCGGACAGGGTAAATATGGCTACACCTTC,NA,TRBV29-1,TRBD1,TRBJ1-2
CASSSVSTSTDTQYF,TGTGCCAGCAGCTCCGTTTCAACAAGCACAGATACGCAGTATTTT,NA,TRBV7-9,NA,TRBJ2-3
CASSIRGLSYEQYF,TGTGCCAGTAGTATCAGGGGGCTCTCCTACGAGCAGTACTTC,once,TRBV19,TRBD1,TRBJ2-7
CASSRGQGILNTEAFF,TGCGCCAGCAGCAGGGGACAGGGTATCCTGAACACTGAAGCTTTCTTT,NA,TRBV5-1,TRBD1,TRBJ1-1
CASSQRLGGTDTQYF,TGTGCCAGCAGCCAACGACTAGGGGGCACAGATACGCAGTATTTT,NA,TRBV7-3,NA,TRBJ2-3
CASSFRRGRGYTF,TGTGCCAGCAGTTTTCGCAGGGGGCGAGGCTACACCTTC,NA,TRBV28,TRBD1,TRBJ1-2
CASSPSGEGYGYTF,TGTGCCAGCTCACCATCGGGGGAAGGCTATGGCTACACCTTC,few,TRBV18,NA,TRBJ1-2
CASSSQGPTLGNTIYF,TGCGCCAGCAGCTCCCAGGGCCCTACTCTCGGAAACACCATATATTTT,NA,TRBV5-1,NA,TRBJ1-3
CASSRSGAGGYTF,TGTGCCAGCAGCCGCTCAGGGGCCGGGGGCTACACCTTC,NA,TRBV12-3/TRBV12-4,NA,TRBJ1-2
CASSSDTPPYEQYF,TGCGCCAGCAGCTCGGACACCCCTCCCTACGAGCAGTACTTC,NA,TRBV5-1,NA,TRBJ2-7
CASSLEAGVVTDTQYF,TGCGCCAGCAGCTTGGAAGCGGGAGTTGTAACAGATACGCAGTATTTT,NA,TRBV5-1,TRBD2,TRBJ2-3
CASSGPGQGAIRAFF,TGTGCCAGCAGCGGCCCGGGACAGGGGGCAATTCGAGCTTTCTTT,NA,TRBV7-2,TRBD1,TRBJ1-1
CASSSTVRPYGYTF,TGTGCCAGCAGTTCAACCGTGAGGCCCTATGGCTACACCTTC,NA,TRBV6-2/TRBV6-3,NA,TRBJ1-2
CASSSEYLAGGPYNEQFF,TGCGCCAGCAGCTCGGAGTATTTAGCGGGAGGGCCCTATAATGAGCAGTTCTTC,NA,TRBV5-1,TRBD2,TRBJ2-1